The 21 T cell receptor beta chains presented below share a single source sample, sequenced in a study of blood T cells in healthy people across ages. The authors ran a second PCR of about 7 to 11 cycles using a sample-barcoded 5' primer and a J-beta primer mix. TCRdb fed the 5' RACE reads into MiXCR, producing one record per CDR3 protein. The sample holds a few hundred thousand distinct CDR3 sequences, roughly half seen once. Sequenced input: blood. Receptors originate from a man aged 55 to 70 in good health.

The chain uses TRBV7-9 and TRBJ1-1; D gene ambiguous. CDR1 SEHNR and CDR2 FQNEAQ come from the germline V gene (reference sequence). The CDR3 length is 12 residues. Trimming took 5 bases from V and 6 from J, leaving 10 bases between them. The CDR3 DNA reads as TGTGCCAGCAGCCAAACTGGGGCTGAAGCTTTCTTT. This sequence encodes CASSQTGAEAFF. The variable domain in full, with the rest retrieved from reference TRBV7-9 and TRBJ1-1, is DTGVSQNPRHKITKRGQNVTFRCDPISEHNRLYWYRQTLGQGPEFLTYFQNEAQLEKSRLLSDRFSAERPKGSFSTLEIQRTEQGDSAMYLCASSQTGAEAFFGQGTRLTVV.

The rearrangement links TRBV7-9 to TRBJ2-7; D gene ambiguous. The germline V gene encodes CDR1 SEHNR and CDR2 FQNEAQ (reference sequence). Trimming shortened V by 1 base and J by 0 bases, and 10 bases separated the two germline ends. The CDR3 consists of 15 residues. The CDR3 coding sequence is TGTGCCAGCAGCTTAGGGGTCCTCAGCTCCTACGAGCAGTACTTC. It translates to CASSLGVLSSYEQYF.

This chain joins TRBV6-6 and TRBJ1-5; no clear D. The CDR3 runs to 12 residues. V lost 2 bases to trimming and J lost 4 bases, with 3 bases between them. The V gene's germline CDR1 is MNHNY and CDR2 SVGAGI (reference sequence). This CDR3 reads CASSYANQPQHF. In DNA, the CDR3 is TGTGCCAGCAGTTACGCAAATCAGCCCCAGCATTTT.

V gene TRBV20-1 combines with J gene TRBJ2-7; 11 bases are shared with TRBD2. Germline V gives CDR1 DFQATT, CDR2 SNEGSKA (reference sequence). The CDR3 consists of 16 residues. The trim removed 1 base at V and 2 bases at J, leaving 7 bases unmatched. The CDR3 nucleotides read TGCAGTGCTAGAGTTACCATAGCGGGGGGGACCTACGAGCAGTACTTC. It is translated as CSARVTIAGGTYEQYF.

This rearrangement joins TRBV20-1 to TRBJ1-2, with a possible D match to TRBD1 (6 bases). V lost 5 bases to trimming and J lost 4 bases, with 17 bases between them. CDR3 length equals 14 residues. CDR1 DFQATT and CDR2 SNEGSKA come from the germline V gene (reference sequence). The CDR3 loop reads CSASFRGVGYGYTF. Here the CDR3 DNA reads TGCAGTGCTTCCTTCAGGGGAGTAGGCTATGGCTACACCTTC.

The DNA for the CDR3 is TGTGCCAGCAGCTTAGCGGGTAGCGGGAGTATTCTAGAGACCCAGTACTTC. It translates to CASSLAGSGSILETQYF. V gene TRBV11-2 combines with J gene TRBJ2-5, with 9 bases fitting TRBD2. This CDR3 is 17 amino acids long. With 1 base clipped from V and 4 bases from J, the junction kept 10 bases outside the gene matches. The germline gives CDR1 SGHAT, CDR2 FQNNGV. Filled out from reference TRBV11-2 and TRBJ2-5, the complete variable domain reads EAGVAQSPRYKIIEKRQSVAFWCNPISGHATLYWYQQILGQGPKLLIQFQNNGVVDDSQLPKDRFSAERLKGVDSTLKIQPAKLEDSAVYLCASSLAGSGSILETQYFGPGTRLLVL.

This chain uses TRBV24-1 with TRBJ2-4, with D possibly TRBD1 on 6 matching bases. Germline V gene lookup returns CDR1 KGHDR and CDR2 SFDVKD. Trimming removed 4 bases at V and 7 bases at J, with 19 bases between. CDR3 length: 16 residues. CDR3 amino acids: CATSDTDSGTGNIQYF. In DNA form, the CDR3 reads TGTGCCACCAGTGACACGGACAGCGGCACAGGGAACATTCAGTACTTC.

A few counts support this clonotype. The rearrangement links TRBV7-2 to TRBJ1-1; no clear D gene. The CDR3 runs to 12 residues. V lost 5 bases and J lost 5, with 9 bases in between. The germline gives CDR1 SGHTA, CDR2 FQGNSA. Here the CDR3 reads CASSAQRTEAFF. The CDR3, as DNA: TGTGCCAGCAGCGCCCAGAGAACTGAAGCTTTCTTT.

This clonotype was seen a handful of times. The chain combines TRBV6-1 with TRBJ2-7, with D uncertain. V lost 2 bases and J 3 bases, leaving 23 bases between the germline ends. Germline V gene sequence: CDR1 MNHNS, CDR2 SASEGT. The CDR3 length is 18 residues. Here the CDR3 reads CASSEKVLRDWIRYEQYF. The CDR3 bases are TGTGCCAGCAGTGAAAAGGTTCTCAGAGACTGGATTCGCTACGAGCAGTACTTC.

This clonotype has more than one count but fewer than ten. Relative to the germline gene, one junction end is altered; a read error may explain this. The genes are TRBV7-9 and TRBJ2-7; D call uncertain. This CDR3 region has 13 residues. Germline CDR1 reads SEHNR; CDR2 reads FQNEAQ (reference sequence). CDR3 loop: CASSVAGRYEQYF. CDR3 bases: TGTGCCAGCAGCGTAGCCGGTCGATACGAGCAGTACTTC. Together with reference TRBV7-9 and TRBJ2-7, the CDR3 gives the full variable domain: DTGVSQNPRHKITKRGQNVTFRCDPISEHNRLYWYRQTLGQGPEFLTYFQNEAQLEKSRLLSDRFSAERPKGSFSTLEIQRTEQGDSAMYLCASSVAGRYEQYFGPGTRLTVT.

The chain is built from TRBV6-2 or TRBV6-3 and TRBJ2-7; D uncertain. Germline V gene sequence: CDR1 MNHEY, CDR2 SVGEGT. The CDR3 spans 12 residues. V was shortened by 3 bases and J by 10 bases, with 13 bases between the two germline ends. DNA for the CDR3: TGTGCCAGCAGTTATCGAGGTGTGGCCCAGTACTTC. It is translated as CASSYRGVAQYF.

This clonotype was recorded at least ten times. CDR3 residues: CASLGVRNTEAFF. The CDR3 bases are TGTGCCAGCCTCGGGGTAAGAAACACTGAAGCTTTCTTT. The chain joins TRBV12-3 or TRBV12-4 to TRBJ1-1; D remains unclear. Trimming pared 8 bases from V and 2 bases from J, leaving 12 bases between. The CDR3 contains 13 residues.

The V call is TRBV6-6, the J call TRBJ2-5, with D hard to call. The V gene's germline CDR1 is MNHNY and CDR2 SVGAGI (reference sequence). The ends were cut back, 6 bases at V and 11 bases at J, with 13 bases in the middle. The CDR3 extends over 11 amino acids. As DNA, the CDR3 is TGTGCCAGCAGGCAGTGGGAAGAGCAGTACTTC. Translation: CASRQWEEQYF.

This clonotype was detected once. A much larger clone lies a single base off, so this may be a read error. The chain has TRBV5-1 and TRBJ2-1; 12 positions agree with TRBD2. The V segment lost 0 bases and the J segment 13 bases; nucleotides outside the gene matches: 17. The germline V gene has CDR1 SGHRS and CDR2 YFSETQ. The CDR3 runs to 18 residues. The CDR3 nucleotides are TGCGCCAGCAGCTTGGGGCGAAGACTAGCGGGAGAGGGAGAGACCCAGTTCTTC. It yields the protein CASSLGRRLAGEGETQFF.

A note on this clonotype: One end of the junction fails to match germline, which may point to a read error. The rearrangement joins TRBV3-1 to TRBJ2-7; D unresolved. The assigned J gene may be wrong: the sequence end matches TRBJ2-5 better. CDR1 LGHDT and CDR2 YNNKEL come from the germline V gene (reference sequence). CDR3 length: 12 residues. The CDR3 spells CAGSPTGETQYF. In DNA form, the CDR3 reads TGTGCCGGCAGCCCCACCGGAGAGACCCAGTACTTC.

The V gene is TRBV29-1, the J gene TRBJ1-2; D is unresolved. CDR1 and CDR2 from the germline V gene are SQVTM and ANQGSEA. V was cut by 7 bases and J by 6 bases, with 9 bases left in between. CDR3 length: 10 amino acids. CDR3 sequence reads: CSALGDGYTF. DNA of the CDR3: TGCAGCGCCCTCGGGGATGGCTACACCTTC.

The chain employs TRBV3-1 and TRBJ1-6, with D unclear. Trimming removed 6 bases from V and 9 bases from J, with 21 bases in between. The CDR3 is made up of 16 amino acids. Germline lookup yields CDR1 LGHDT and CDR2 YNNKEL (reference sequence). CDR3 sequence reads: CASSQLIPPAPSPLHF. CDR3 nucleotides: TGTGCCAGCAGTCAATTAATTCCCCCGGCCCCTTCACCCCTCCACTTT.

About this clonotype itself: Because the CDR3's place on the DNA is in doubt, the DNA is left out and the CDR3 is given as listed by TCRdb. V and J are TRBV7-7 and TRBJ2-5; the tabulated D call, TRBD1, remains unverified against the DNA. Ends included, the CDR3 has 17 residues. Germline loops: CDR1 SSHAT, CDR2 FNYEAQ (reference sequence). Here the CDR3 reads CASSFGQGSAWKETQSF.

The chain recombines TRBV20-1 with TRBJ2-5; D is possibly TRBD2 (6 bases). Per germline, CDR1 DFQATT and CDR2 SNEGSKA (reference sequence). Trimming removed 5 bases at V and 1 base at J, with 11 bases between. This CDR3 contains 13 residues. The CDR3 protein is CSAPRDFQETQYF. The DNA of the CDR3 is TGCAGTGCTCCCCGGGACTTCCAAGAGACCCAGTACTTC.

The rearrangement links TRBV28 to TRBJ2-7, with 7 bases that match TRBD1. V dropped 6 bases and J dropped 3; count of bases not matched to a gene: 8. Germline V gene data show CDR1 as MDHEN and CDR2 as SYDVKM. This CDR3 spans 14 amino acids. The CDR3 DNA sequence: TGTGCCAGCAGAACACCGGGACAGAGCTACGAGCAGTACTTC. Amino acid sequence: CASRTPGQSYEQYF.

The CDR3 coding sequence is TGTGCCAGCACCCGGGCGGGGGTAAACATTCAGTACTTC. It translates to CASTRAGVNIQYF. V usage is TRBV7-2 and J usage is TRBJ2-5; 7 bases align to TRBD2. The end of the DNA fits TRBJ2-4 better, so the J call may be wrong. Germline CDR1 SGHTA, CDR2 FQGNSA. The CDR3 is 13 amino acids.